Listed below are T cell receptor beta chains from one sample, sequenced in a study of beta chain features in type 1 diabetes. Sequencing was performed with immunoSEQ multiplex PCR; in TCRdb, only in-frame clones are kept and a portion is missing. The sample consists of about 180,000 clones, about an eighth of them appearing once. The sequenced sample was central memory CD4+ T cells from blood. The source is a woman under 30 in good health. CDR3s include the opening cysteine and the closing phenylalanine or tryptophan. D genes are given only for firm matches. Where a row states a size, it is once, few, many or the class of an expanded clone; other rows omit it.

TRBV29-1	TRBJ2-1	few	TRBD2	CSVEDPEKWTSGSNEQFF	TGCAGCGTTGAAGATCCGGAGAAATGGACTAGCGGAAGTAATGAGCAGTTCTTC
TRBV9	TRBJ2-2	-	TRBD2	CASSVRLAGNTGELFF	TGTGCCAGCAGCGTTCGACTAGCGGGGAACACCGGGGAGCTGTTTTTT
TRBV5-1	TRBJ2-3	-	TRBD2	CASSLERLAGSTDTQYF	TGCGCCAGCAGCTTGGAACGACTAGCGGGAAGCACAGATACGCAGTATTTT
TRBV6-5	TRBJ2-7	few	TRBD2	CASRTSGTTYEQYF	TGTGCCAGCAGGACTAGCGGTACAACCTACGAGCAGTACTTC
TRBV10-3	TRBJ1-5	-	TRBD1	CAISELTGQPQHF	TGTGCCATCAGTGAATTGACAGGGCAGCCCCAGCATTTT
TRBV7-3	TRBJ2-6	-	-	CASRSSGANVLTF	TGTGCCAGCAGGAGCTCTGGGGCCAACGTCCTGACTTTC
TRBV5-6	TRBJ2-7	-	TRBD2	CASSWGLAGGNYEQYF	TGTGCCAGCAGCTGGGGACTAGCGGGTGGCAACTACGAGCAGTACTTC
TRBV29-1	TRBJ2-7	few	TRBD2	CSVDSGGGNEQYF	TGCAGCGTGGACTCGGGGGGAGGGAACGAGCAGTACTTC
TRBV28	TRBJ2-1	-	TRBD2	CASSFSSGRRNEQFF	TGTGCCAGCAGTTTCTCTAGCGGGAGACGCAATGAGCAGTTCTTC
TRBV28	TRBJ2-7	few	TRBD2	CASSGAGDFYEQYF	TGTGCCAGCAGTGGAGCGGGAGATTTCTACGAGCAGTACTTC